This T cell receptor beta chain was sequenced during a study of cytomegalovirus exposure and HLA in healthy donors. On this clone: Its antigen is as yet unknown.

The PCR was carried out with 60 Vbeta primers and 13 Jbeta primers. Profiling relied on immunoSEQ multiplex PCR, and the TCRdb table lists in-frame clones only, not all of them. The sample records approximately 78,000 clones, 60% to 75% being singletons. Whole-study results and caveats: Further analysis was carried out later, and it showed several of the most significant clusters appearing linked to common viral pathogens. TCR association rates varied by HLA locus in a later analysis, with DRB1 highest and HLA-C lowest. There were some public TCRs occurring in many donors, but most TCR sequences were rare. Prior analysis indicated that the majority of TCR beta V segments exhibited productivity approximately 90% or approximately 30% of the time.

Material for sequencing was PBMCs. The TCR originated in a man in his forties in good health and CMV-seropositive.

CDR3 DNA sequence: TGTGCCAGCAGCTCACTTGAACAGGGGTTCGACTATGGCTACACCTTC. Its translation: CASSSLEQGFDYGYTF. The chain joins TRBV13 to TRBJ1-2; 7 bases are shared with TRBD1. The CDR3 extends over 16 amino acids. V dropped 4 bases and J dropped 3; count of bases not matched to a gene: 11. Germline V CDR1 and CDR2: PRHDT, FYEKMQ (reference sequence).